This T cell receptor beta chain was observed in a study of T cell repertoires in cytomegalovirus infection. General study findings and limits: CMV-specific TCR beta clonotypes restricted by HLA-C were the ones dominating the ex vivo response. Pooled public TCR beta family frequency picked out CMV carriers with the relevant HLA.

MiXCR, run by TCRdb on the reads, gives a single entry per CDR3 protein. The repertoire consists of roughly 720,000 distinct CDR3 sequences, with under 40% occurring once and the leading ten covering under 3.5%. Germline CDR1 reads SGHDT; CDR2 reads YYEEEE. V lost 0 bases and J 10 bases, leaving 13 bases between the germline ends. The CDR3 has 13 residues. About this clonotype: What it binds is not known.

The chain couples TRBV5-6 to TRBJ1-1; D perhaps matches TRBD1 (5 bases). Specimen: PBMCs. The sequence was collected from a human donor in good health (CMV status not recorded). Some clones in this sample may be carry-over from other donors' samples. Written as DNA, the CDR3 is TGTGCCAGCAGCTTGGGTAGGGGCAACGGAGCTTTCTTT. Protein: CASSLGRGNGAFF.